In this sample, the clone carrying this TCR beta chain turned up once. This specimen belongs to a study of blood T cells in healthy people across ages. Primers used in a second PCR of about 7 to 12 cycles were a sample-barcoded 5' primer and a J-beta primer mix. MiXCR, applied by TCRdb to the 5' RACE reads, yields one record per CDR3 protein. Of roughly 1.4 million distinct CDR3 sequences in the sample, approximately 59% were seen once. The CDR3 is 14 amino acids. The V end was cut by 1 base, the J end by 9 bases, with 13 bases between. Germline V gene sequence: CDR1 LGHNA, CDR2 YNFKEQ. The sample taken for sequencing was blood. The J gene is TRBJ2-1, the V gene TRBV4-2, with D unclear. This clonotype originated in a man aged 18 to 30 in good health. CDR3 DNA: TGTGCCAGCAGCCAAGTCCTAGGTATGATTGAGCAGTTCTTC. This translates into CASSQVLGMIEQFF.